These 19 T cell receptor beta chains originate from one sample sequenced in a study of post-analysis software for immune sequencing data. Study-wide findings and caveats: In patients, TRBV5-6, TRBV5-1 and TRBV20-1 belonged to five or six TRBV segments found more frequently than in controls.

Unique molecular identifiers were built into the TCR beta cDNA libraries. Via MiXCR, TCRdb re-called the PCR reads, giving one row per CDR3 protein. The sample has about 620,000 distinct CDR3 sequences, roughly 45% seen once. These receptors lack a known antigen. The sequencing sample was made of blood. These receptors were taken from a girl aged 5-17 years with multiple sclerosis.

Comments on this clonotype: Sequence at one end of the junction differs from germline and may be a read error. V is TRBV7-2 and J is TRBJ2-5; D unresolved. The CDR3 covers 15 residues. The germline V gene has CDR1 SGHTA and CDR2 FQGNSA. CDR3 protein: CASSLGSLPQETQNF. CDR3 DNA sequence: TGTGCCAGCAGCTTAGGGTCGTTGCCCCAAGAGACCCAGAACTTC.

The rearrangement joins TRBV7-6 to TRBJ2-1, with a possible D match to TRBD2 (7 bases). Trimming shortened V by 0 bases and J by 7 bases, and 13 bases separated the two germline ends. Germline V CDR1 and CDR2: SGHVS, FNYEAQ. The CDR3 has 15 residues. In DNA, the CDR3 is TGTGCCAGCAGCTTAGCGGGGGGGGCTGGTAATGAGCAGTTCTTC. It is translated as CASSLAGGAGNEQFF.

V gene TRBV20-1 combines with J gene TRBJ2-7, with D possibly being TRBD2 (6 bases). The CDR3 is 14 amino acids. Per germline, CDR1 DFQATT and CDR2 SNEGSKA (reference sequence). V lost 1 base, J lost 5 bases, and 15 bases lay in between. The CDR3 DNA sequence: TGCAGTGCTAGAGCTATCGGGAGTTTCCACGAGCAGTACTTC. It encodes CSARAIGSFHEQYF.

CDR3 amino acids: CASSRTGETKNIQYF. CDR3 sequence (DNA): TGTGCCAGCAGTCGGACAGGGGAGACCAAAAACATTCAGTACTTC. The V and J genes are TRBV6-6 and TRBJ2-4; TRBD1 matches 9 bases. CDR3 size: 15 residues. Germline V CDR1 and CDR2: MNHNY, SVGAGI (reference sequence). J was trimmed by 2 bases and V by 5 bases; bases with no gene match: 4.

The chain uses TRBV5-1 and TRBJ2-5; 9 bases map to TRBD1. CDR1 and CDR2 from the germline V gene are SGHRS and YFSETQ. The CDR3 spans 15 residues. Trimming at V came to 4 bases and at J to 4 bases, leaving 8 bases not matched to a gene. The DNA for the CDR3 is TGCGCCAGCAGCATGGGACAGGGAGCAAGAGAGACCCAGTACTTC. Encoded protein: CASSMGQGARETQYF.

The chain combines TRBV5-1 with TRBJ1-1, with TRBD1 identical over 9 bases. This CDR3 is built from 17 residues. V gave up 5 bases and J gave up 1 base; unmatched junction bases: 12. Germline V gene lookup returns CDR1 SGHRS and CDR2 YFSETQ. The CDR3 reads CASRFGTGTSTNTEAFF. The CDR3 region has the DNA TGCGCCAGCAGATTTGGGACAGGGACTTCTACGAACACTGAAGCTTTCTTT.

The genes are TRBV5-5 and TRBJ2-3, with 10 bases identical to TRBD2. CDR3 length: 17 amino acids. V shed 3 bases and J 3 bases; nucleotides not matched to a gene: 10. The germline V gene has CDR1 SGHKS and CDR2 YYEKEE (reference sequence). This CDR3 reads CASSSRIAGGQTDTQYF. Written as DNA, the CDR3 is TGTGCCAGCAGCTCGAGAATAGCGGGGGGCCAGACAGATACGCAGTATTTT.

This chain links TRBV2 with TRBJ2-1, with D possibly matching TRBD1 (6 bases). CDR1 and CDR2 (germline): SNHLY, FYNNEI. There are 15 residues in the CDR3. V lost 1 base and J lost 10, with 17 bases in between. CDR3: CASSEGWGLSYEQFF. In DNA form, the CDR3 reads TGTGCCAGCAGTGAAGGTTGGGGGCTCTCCTACGAGCAGTTCTTC.

The rearrangement uses TRBV2 and TRBJ1-4; TRBD1 might be the D (6 bases). The CDR3 runs 14 residues. The germline gives CDR1 SNHLY, CDR2 FYNNEI. The V end lost 4 bases, the J end lost 7 bases, and 13 bases lay between the germline ends. The CDR3 coding sequence is TGTGCCAGCAGTGGGCAGGGGTCTCGTGAAAAACTGTTTTTT. This translates into CASSGQGSREKLFF. Looking up the rest from reference TRBV2 and TRBJ1-4 gives the full variable domain: EPEVTQTPSHQVTQMGQEVILRCVPISNHLYFYWYRQILGQKVEFLVSFYNNEISEKSEIFDDQFSVERPDGSNFTLKIRSTKLEDSAMYFCASSGQGSREKLFFGSGTQLSVL.

With regard to this clonotype: A single base separates this from a much larger clone, so it may be a read error. V is TRBV27 and J is TRBJ2-5; possibly TRBD2 for D (5 bases). V was trimmed by 1 base and J by 11 bases, leaving 14 bases between them. Germline loops: CDR1 MNHEY, CDR2 SMNVEV (reference sequence). The CDR3 consists of 13 residues. The CDR3: CASSLCTSCGQYF. DNA of the CDR3: TGTGCCAGCAGTTTATGCACTAGTTGCGGGCAGTACTTC.

This chain uses TRBV7-9 with TRBJ2-7; the D is unclear. Germline V gives CDR1 SEHNR, CDR2 FQNEAQ (reference sequence). The CDR3 length is 15 residues. The V and J ends lost 0 bases and 3 bases respectively, with 12 bases between them. CDR3 bases: TGTGCCAGCAGCTTAGCCGCAGGTCCCCTCTACGAGCAGTACTTC. The encoded protein is CASSLAAGPLYEQYF.

The V and J genes are TRBV21-1 and TRBJ2-1. TRBV21-1 counts as a pseudogene. The CDR3 contains 14 residues. The CDR3 loop reads CASSKEDPYNEQFF. DNA for the CDR3: TGTGCCAGCAGCAAAGAAGACCCCTACAATGAGCAGTTCTTC.

The chain employs TRBV12-3 or TRBV12-4 and TRBJ1-1; D remains unclear. V dropped 3 bases and J dropped 11 bases, with 13 bases sitting between them. The CDR3 consists of 12 residues. The CDR3 here is CASSFDLPTAFF. The DNA of the CDR3 is TGTGCCAGCAGTTTCGACTTACCCACGGCTTTCTTT.

This clonotype has a handful of counts. V and J are TRBV5-1 and TRBJ1-2; TRBD1 aligns across 7 bases. The CDR3 totals 15 residues. Germline CDR1 and CDR2: SGHRS and YFSETQ. The ends lost 1 base at V and 1 base at J; junction bases unmatched: 4. In nucleotides, the CDR3 is TGCGCCAGCAGCTTGAGGGGACAGAGTAACTATGGCTACACCTTC. Its translation: CASSLRGQSNYGYTF.

The rearrangement uses TRBV6-6 and TRBJ1-4, with D uncertain. V was clipped by 0 bases and J by 4 bases, with 12 bases between them. From germline, CDR1 is MNHNY and CDR2 SVGAGI (reference sequence). The CDR3 is made up of 16 amino acids. CDR3 loop: CASSYSPTRLNEKLFF. CDR3 coding DNA: TGTGCCAGCAGTTACTCGCCGACAAGACTTAATGAAAAACTGTTTTTT.

The rearrangement joins TRBV12-3 or TRBV12-4 to TRBJ2-7, with D perhaps matching TRBD1 (6 bases). Near its end, the DNA agrees better with TRBJ2-5, so the J call may be wrong. The CDR3 covers 15 residues. The CDR3, as DNA: TGTGCCAGCAGGCCTCTGGACAAACAGGGAAAGACCCAGTACTTC. As protein: CASRPLDKQGKTQYF.

The chain has TRBV7-9 and TRBJ1-5; D remains unclear. Germline V gene sequence: CDR1 SEHNR, CDR2 FQNEAQ (reference sequence). This CDR3 region has 13 residues. V was shortened by 4 bases and J by 0 bases, with 4 bases between the two germline ends. The CDR3 nucleotides read TGTGCCAGCAGCTCCAGTAGCAATCAGCCCCAGCATTTT. Translated, it gives CASSSSSNQPQHF.

The V call is TRBV20-1, the J call TRBJ2-3, with 11 nucleotides matching TRBD2. The CDR3 has 18 residues. From germline, CDR1 is DFQATT and CDR2 SNEGSKA (reference sequence). The junction had 8 bases not matched to a gene; V was cut back by 0 bases and J by 0 bases. The CDR3 here is CSARDVSSGGFSTDTQYF. DNA of the CDR3: TGCAGTGCTAGAGATGTGTCTAGCGGGGGGTTTAGCACAGATACGCAGTATTTT.

This clonotype was detected a few times. This chain uses TRBV2 with TRBJ1-5; 7 bases map to TRBD1. Germline V gene sequence: CDR1 SNHLY, CDR2 FYNNEI. This CDR3 contains 15 residues. J was trimmed by 5 bases and V by 6 bases; bases with no gene match: 10. The CDR3 is CASSDYSGGYQPQHF. DNA of the CDR3: TGTGCCAGCAGCGACTATTCAGGGGGTTATCAGCCCCAGCATTTT.